This entry describes one TCR beta chain. The CDR3 has 15 residues. The V gene end was trimmed by 5 bases and the J gene end by 4 bases; junction bases not matched to a gene: 11. The V gene's germline CDR1 is SEHNR and CDR2 FQNEAQ (reference sequence). As handled by the study authors: Estimation of nucleated cell counts was performed using reference gene primer amplification. Using immunoSEQ multiplex PCR, the repertoire was profiled, and TCRdb retains in-frame clones only, with some absent. That table supplies the V and J calls and clone size; D and trimming were determined from the DNA. The table shows some 490,000 clones, with roughly 85% occurring only once. This sample was taken from a study of blood T cell repertoires in COVID-19. Study in general: From the United States, Italy and Spain came samples of acute and convalescent COVID-19. Sample material is recorded as cDNA or gDNA derived from T cells, B-cell-depleted T cells, or PBMCs.

This receptor was identified in a human donor in a cohort sampled during active COVID-19. Sequenced input: peripheral blood. The chain is built from TRBV7-9 and TRBJ2-7, with 7 bases identical to TRBD1. CDR3 nucleotides: TGTGCCAGCAGCCCAAGACAGGGTGGGTCTTACGAGCAGTACTTC. Translation: CASSPRQGGSYEQYF.